This T cell receptor (beta chain) was profiled in a study of blood T cell repertoires in COVID-19 (dated by TCRdb to the early 2020s). Turning to the overall study: The collaborator samples originated in the United States, Italy and Spain and spanned the acute and convalescent phases of COVID-19. Where HLA class I and class II types were available, the types were taken from metadata supplied by the sample provider, not from assay-based typing. The sample metadata nearly always contained a de-identified subject ID, COVID-19 status, age in years and sex. Samples came from the ongoing ImmuneRACE study (first 160 participants) plus 1,254 subjects from 6 global collaborators. A freely available public database, intended as a resource for researchers studying the immune response to SARS-CoV-2, is where the repertoires were released. The dataset comprised deeply sampled blood TCRbeta repertoires from subjects exposed to, actively infected with, or recovered from COVID-19. The prospective study material was composed of cDNA or gDNA derived from T cells, B-cell-depleted T cells, or PBMCs. General conclusions and limits of the study: The amount of clinical and demographic metadata varied by source and participant and was provided uncurated.

The immunoSEQ Assay, a bias-controlled multiplex PCR, was used to amplify TCRbeta CDR3 regions from genomic DNA. Turning to the authors' computational methods: Nucleated cell counts per sample were estimated from amplification of reference gene primers within the assay. To quantify the absolute abundance of each unique TCRbeta CDR3 rearrangement, sequence reads were collapsed and filtered. For each sample, productive Simpson clonality was calculated by taking the square root of Simpson's diversity index across productive rearrangements. The clones in this table, taken by TCRdb from immuneACCESS, are in-frame only. Not every clone is retained; where verified, under half of the shortfall comes from an unresolved V gene, and the cause of the rest is unknown. For V, J and clone size, that table is used; D and trimming come from the DNA. The sample profile shows some 56,000 clones; 65% to 90% of them were found once. The ten largest account for 25% to 35% of the sample.

Collaborating institutions collected whole blood in K2EDTA tubes following their own protocols. For TCRbeta analysis, collaborators shipped samples as frozen whole blood, isolated PBMCs, or DNA extracted from either of those sample types. To note about this clone: The specificity of this receptor is unknown. Per-base quality was not reported, and no clone a single base away is much larger than it.

The trim is 0 bases for V and 2 bases for J, with a gap of 14 bases between the germline ends. The CDR1 and CDR2 encoded by the germline V gene are SGHTA and FQGNSA. The CDR3 runs 16 residues from the cysteine to the phenylalanine. This entry keeps only the CDR3 DNA: 48 bases, framed from base 1. The chain joins TRBV7-2 to TRBJ2-7; a tentative D match to TRBD1 spans 6 bases. The receptor was isolated from an elderly woman with active or convalescent COVID-19. The sample consisted of peripheral blood. In nucleotide form, the sequence is TGTGCCAGCAGCTTAGCTCACAGGGCCCTAACCTACGAGCAGTACTTC. This gives the protein CASSLAHRALTYEQYF.